These T cell receptor beta chains were read from a single sample in a study of cytomegalovirus exposure and HLA in healthy donors. Data came from immunoSEQ multiplex PCR; TCRdb stores just in-frame clones and leaves some out. Of under 300,000 clones listed, about 90% are singletons. The specimen was PBMCs. All receptors come from a woman between 25 and 40 years old in good health and CMV-seropositive. Each CDR3 is given with its conserved first and last residue. The D gene is left open where the match is weak. Size is stated for part of the rows, as once, few or many counts, or as a class when the clone is expanded.

j_gene: TRBJ2-3; d_gene: .; v_gene: TRBV9; abundance: .; CDR3nt: TGTGCCAGCAGCGTAGGAGGCAGGGCCCCAGATACGCAGTATTTT; CDR3aa: CASSVGGRAPDTQYF
j_gene: TRBJ1-2; d_gene: TRBD1; v_gene: TRBV5-1; abundance: .; CDR3nt: TGCGCCAGCAGCTCCTCGACAGGGGCTAACTATGGCTACACCTTC; CDR3aa: CASSSSTGANYGYTF
j_gene: TRBJ2-7; d_gene: TRBD2; v_gene: TRBV6-6; abundance: .; CDR3nt: TGTGCCAGCAGTCACACTAGCGGGAGGGCCGGCGAGCAGTACTTC; CDR3aa: CASSHTSGRAGEQYF
j_gene: TRBJ1-4; d_gene: TRBD1; v_gene: TRBV27; abundance: .; CDR3nt: TGTGCCAGCAGCCAACGATGGACAGGGGGGAATGAAAAACTGTTTTTT; CDR3aa: CASSQRWTGGNEKLFF
j_gene: TRBJ2-5; d_gene: TRBD1; v_gene: TRBV7-3; abundance: .; CDR3nt: TGTGCCAGCAGCCGGACAGGGGGGGAGACCCAGTACTTC; CDR3aa: CASSRTGGETQYF
j_gene: TRBJ2-6; d_gene: .; v_gene: TRBV7-9; abundance: few; CDR3nt: TGTGCCAGCAGCTTCGAACTCCTCTCTGGGGCCAACGTCCTGACTTTC; CDR3aa: CASSFELLSGANVLTF
j_gene: TRBJ2-1; d_gene: .; v_gene: TRBV7-8; abundance: .; CDR3nt: TGTGCCAGCAGCTTTAATGTCGTCAATGAGCAGTTCTTC; CDR3aa: CASSFNVVNEQFF
j_gene: TRBJ2-2; d_gene: TRBD1; v_gene: TRBV6-1; abundance: .; CDR3nt: TGTGCCAGCATACGACAGGGGGACACCGGGGAGCTGTTTTTT; CDR3aa: CASIRQGDTGELFF
j_gene: TRBJ1-5; d_gene: TRBD1; v_gene: TRBV7-9; abundance: .; CDR3nt: TGTGCCAGCAGTAGGGACAGGGTCCAGCCCCAGCATTTT; CDR3aa: CASSRDRVQPQHF
j_gene: TRBJ2-1; d_gene: .; v_gene: TRBV19; abundance: .; CDR3nt: TGTGCCAGTAGTAGCGGTGACAATGAGCAGTTCTTC; CDR3aa: CASSSGDNEQFF
j_gene: TRBJ2-6; d_gene: .; v_gene: TRBV30; abundance: .; CDR3nt: TGTGCCTGGAGTATCCTCTCTGGGGCCAACGTCCTGACTTTC; CDR3aa: CAWSILSGANVLTF
j_gene: TRBJ1-5; d_gene: TRBD1; v_gene: TRBV28; abundance: .; CDR3nt: TGTGCCAGCAGTTTATTGAGCAGGGGGTTTGATCAGCCCCAGCATTTT; CDR3aa: CASSLLSRGFDQPQHF
j_gene: TRBJ2-7; d_gene: .; v_gene: TRBV4-1; abundance: .; CDR3nt: TGCGCCAGCAGCCAAGATGCCAGGTACGAGCAGTACTTC; CDR3aa: CASSQDARYEQYF
j_gene: TRBJ2-2; d_gene: .; v_gene: TRBV13; abundance: .; CDR3nt: TGTGCCAGCAGCCCGCCCTTTACTCGGACCGGGGAGCTGTTTTTT; CDR3aa: CASSPPFTRTGELFF
j_gene: TRBJ2-7; d_gene: .; v_gene: TRBV27; abundance: .; CDR3nt: TGTGCCAGCAGTTTATCGTTAGAGGGCGAGCAGTACTTC; CDR3aa: CASSLSLEGEQYF
j_gene: TRBJ2-7; d_gene: TRBD2; v_gene: TRBV27; abundance: .; CDR3nt: TGTGCCAGCAGCCTTAGCGGGAGGGAGGGGCAGTACTTC; CDR3aa: CASSLSGREGQYF
j_gene: TRBJ1-3; d_gene: .; v_gene: TRBV11-3; abundance: .; CDR3nt: TGTGCCAGCAGCCTAAGACAGAGCTCTGGAAACACCATATATTTT; CDR3aa: CASSLRQSSGNTIYF
j_gene: TRBJ2-5; d_gene: .; v_gene: TRBV6-5; abundance: .; CDR3nt: TGTGCCAGCAGTTACGAGACTAGTAATCGCCGGGAGACCCAGTACTTC; CDR3aa: CASSYETSNRRETQYF
j_gene: TRBJ2-2; d_gene: TRBD2; v_gene: TRBV10-3; abundance: .; CDR3nt: TGTGCCATCCCACGGGAACTAGCGGAGACTAACACCGGGGAGCTGTTTTTT; CDR3aa: CAIPRELAETNTGELFF
j_gene: TRBJ1-5; d_gene: TRBD1; v_gene: TRBV18; abundance: .; CDR3nt: TGTGCCAGCTCACCAGGGACAGGGATTGATCAGCCCCAGCATTTT; CDR3aa: CASSPGTGIDQPQHF
j_gene: TRBJ2-7; d_gene: .; v_gene: TRBV2; abundance: .; CDR3nt: TGTGCCAGCATCAAAACATCCGACGAGCAGTACTTC; CDR3aa: CASIKTSDEQYF
j_gene: TRBJ1-1; d_gene: .; v_gene: TRBV5-1; abundance: .; CDR3nt: TGCGCCAGCAGCCCCGGGACTGCCGAGAAGACTGAAGCTTTCTTT; CDR3aa: CASSPGTAEKTEAFF
j_gene: TRBJ2-1; d_gene: .; v_gene: TRBV4-1; abundance: .; CDR3nt: TGCGCCAGCAGCCAACTCCTTTTGGGCAGTGAGCAGTTCTTC; CDR3aa: CASSQLLLGSEQFF
j_gene: TRBJ2-3; d_gene: TRBD2; v_gene: TRBV4-2; abundance: few; CDR3nt: TGTGCCAGCAGCCAAGAACCCCCTAGCGGGACAACAGATACGCAGTATTTT; CDR3aa: CASSQEPPSGTTDTQYF
j_gene: TRBJ1-1; d_gene: .; v_gene: TRBV27; abundance: .; CDR3nt: TGTGCCGTCTTTGGGGGGGTTGGCACTGAAGCTTTCTTT; CDR3aa: CAVFGGVGTEAFF
j_gene: TRBJ2-7; d_gene: .; v_gene: TRBV27; abundance: .; CDR3nt: TGTGCCAGCAGTGGTTATAGAAGCAACGAGCAGTACTTC; CDR3aa: CASSGYRSNEQYF
j_gene: TRBJ1-5; d_gene: .; v_gene: TRBV27; abundance: .; CDR3nt: TGTGCCAGCAGACCAGGTTTCAATCAGCCCCAGCATTTT; CDR3aa: CASRPGFNQPQHF
j_gene: TRBJ2-1; d_gene: TRBD2; v_gene: TRBV30; abundance: .; CDR3nt: TGTGCCTGGAGTCGCCCGACTAGCGGGAGATACAATGAGCAGTTCTTC; CDR3aa: CAWSRPTSGRYNEQFF
j_gene: TRBJ1-2; d_gene: TRBD1; v_gene: TRBV27; abundance: .; CDR3nt: TGTGCCAGCAGAAGGACAGGGGGCTATGGCTACACCTTC; CDR3aa: CASRRTGGYGYTF
j_gene: TRBJ1-2; d_gene: .; v_gene: TRBV6-5; abundance: few; CDR3nt: TGTGCCAGCAGCCCGACAGGTTCTGGCTACACCTTC; CDR3aa: CASSPTGSGYTF
j_gene: TRBJ2-7; d_gene: TRBD1; v_gene: TRBV28; abundance: .; CDR3nt: TGTGCCAGCAGTTTACCCAGTAGGGACAGGGCAACCTACGAGCAGTACTTC; CDR3aa: CASSLPSRDRATYEQYF
j_gene: TRBJ2-3; d_gene: .; v_gene: TRBV5-1; abundance: .; CDR3nt: TGCGCCAGCAGAAACAGTTACACAGATACGCAGTATTTT; CDR3aa: CASRNSYTDTQYF
j_gene: TRBJ2-1; d_gene: .; v_gene: TRBV6-8; abundance: .; CDR3nt: TGTGCCAGCAGTTACCCCGACTCGGTTAATGAGCAGTTCTTC; CDR3aa: CASSYPDSVNEQFF
j_gene: TRBJ2-3; d_gene: TRBD2; v_gene: TRBV5-6; abundance: few; CDR3nt: TGTGCCAGCAGCTTAGGGCTAGCGGGAGCAGATACGCAGTATTTT; CDR3aa: CASSLGLAGADTQYF
j_gene: TRBJ1-1; d_gene: .; v_gene: TRBV7-8; abundance: .; CDR3nt: TGTGCCAGCAGCCGCGGGGGGCGCCGGGACACTGAAGCTTTCTTT; CDR3aa: CASSRGGRRDTEAFF
j_gene: TRBJ2-4; d_gene: TRBD1; v_gene: TRBV15; abundance: .; CDR3nt: TGTGCCACCAGCAGAGACGCGGGGACAGGGAACATTCAGTACTTC; CDR3aa: CATSRDAGTGNIQYF
j_gene: TRBJ2-7; d_gene: .; v_gene: TRBV20-1; abundance: .; CDR3nt: TGCAGTGCTCGGTCTTACTACGAGCAGTACTTC; CDR3aa: CSARSYYEQYF
j_gene: TRBJ1-4; d_gene: .; v_gene: TRBV6-5; abundance: .; CDR3nt: TGTGCCGCTGAGAGGCTGTTTTTT; CDR3aa: CAAERLFF
j_gene: TRBJ1-2; d_gene: TRBD1; v_gene: TRBV11-3; abundance: .; CDR3nt: TGTGCCAGCAGCTTAGCCATGTTACAGGGGGCTACCTATGGCTACACCTTC; CDR3aa: CASSLAMLQGATYGYTF
j_gene: TRBJ2-4; d_gene: .; v_gene: TRBV28; abundance: .; CDR3nt: TGTGCCAGCAGCATGGACAGCCTGCGAGCCAAAAACATTCAGTACTTC; CDR3aa: CASSMDSLRAKNIQYF